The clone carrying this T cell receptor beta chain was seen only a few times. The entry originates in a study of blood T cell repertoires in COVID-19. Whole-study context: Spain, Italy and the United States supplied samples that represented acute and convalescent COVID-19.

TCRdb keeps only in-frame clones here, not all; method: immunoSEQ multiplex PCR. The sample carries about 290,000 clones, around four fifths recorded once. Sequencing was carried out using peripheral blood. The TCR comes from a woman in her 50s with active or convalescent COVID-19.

CDR3 protein: CASSSSGGDYGYTF. The CDR3 DNA sequence: TGTGCCAGTAGTTCCTCGGGGGGAGACTATGGCTACACCTTC. This chain uses TRBV19 with TRBJ1-2; a possible D gene is TRBD1 (5 bases). The CDR3 is 14 amino acids. V was trimmed by 5 bases and J by 3 bases, leaving 13 bases between them. Germline-derived CDR1 and CDR2 are LNHDA and SQIVND (reference sequence).